These 4 T cell receptor beta chains share one sample of origin, sequenced in a study of OX40 agonist ivuxolimab in advanced cancers. Produced via immunoSEQ multiplex PCR; TCRdb's table is partial and in-frame only. The sample has roughly 97,000 clones, roughly 90% seen once. The sample here was CD4+ or CD8+ T cells sorted from blood, taken in a trial of the OX40 agonist ivuxolimab. The source is an adult with an advanced solid tumor such as melanoma, head and neck, liver or kidney cancer.

The J gene is TRBJ2-6, the V gene TRBV28; TRBD1 matches at 7 bases. Germline V gene data show CDR1 as MDHEN and CDR2 as SYDVKM. CDR3 size: 16 residues. The V segment lost 7 bases and the J segment 0 bases; nucleotides outside the gene matches: 6. The CDR3 sequence: CASTGGQSSGANVLTF. CDR3 nucleotide sequence: TGTGCCAGCACAGGGGGTCAGAGCTCTGGGGCCAACGTCCTGACTTTC.

This chain joins TRBV15 and TRBJ2-3; 7 nucleotides line up with TRBD2. The trim removed 5 bases at V and 2 bases at J, leaving 7 bases unmatched. The CDR3 loop spans 15 amino acids. CDR1 is LNHNV, CDR2 YYDKDF, per germline (reference sequence). CDR3 DNA sequence: TGTGCCACCAGCGAAGGAGGGACTAACACAGATACGCAGTATTTT. Protein: CATSEGGTNTDTQYF.

The chain joins TRBV29-1 to TRBJ2-6; no definite D call. The V and J ends lost 6 bases and 4 bases respectively, with 10 bases between them. In germline, CDR1 is SQVTM, CDR2 ANQGSEA. The CDR3 is 13 residues long. CDR3 sequence reads: CSVAGSGANVLTF. The DNA of the CDR3 is TGCAGCGTCGCAGGTTCAGGGGCCAACGTCCTGACTTTC. Full variable domain (remainder filled in from reference TRBV29-1 and TRBJ2-6): SAVISQKPSRDICQRGTSLTIQCQVDSQVTMMFWYRQQPGQSLTLIATANQGSEATYESGFVIDKFPISRPNLTFSTLTVSNMSPEDSSIYLCSVAGSGANVLTFGAGSRLTVL.

This clone was seen a single time. The gene calls are TRBV29-1 and TRBJ1-2; unclear D gene. CDR3 length: 13 amino acids. Germline loops: CDR1 SQVTM, CDR2 ANQGSEA. Trimming shortened V by 4 bases and J by 2 bases, and 11 bases separated the two germline ends. The CDR3 coding sequence is TGCAGCGTTGGGGAGGGCCTCAACTATGGCTACACCTTC. It yields the protein CSVGEGLNYGYTF.